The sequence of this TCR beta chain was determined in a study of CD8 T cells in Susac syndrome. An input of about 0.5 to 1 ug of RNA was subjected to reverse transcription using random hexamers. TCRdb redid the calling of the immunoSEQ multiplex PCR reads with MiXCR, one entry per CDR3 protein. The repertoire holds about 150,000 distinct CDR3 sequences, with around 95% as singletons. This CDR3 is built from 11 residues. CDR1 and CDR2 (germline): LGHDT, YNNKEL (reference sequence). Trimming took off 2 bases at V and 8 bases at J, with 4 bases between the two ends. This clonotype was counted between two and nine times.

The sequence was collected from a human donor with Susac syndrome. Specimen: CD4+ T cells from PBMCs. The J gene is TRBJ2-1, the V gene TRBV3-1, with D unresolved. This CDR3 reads CASSQLDEQFF. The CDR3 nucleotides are TGTGCCAGCAGCCAACTGGATGAGCAGTTCTTC.